This TCR beta chain was retrieved from a study of cytomegalovirus exposure and HLA in healthy donors. Study conclusions and caveats: Indistinguishable V segments, including TRBV6-2 and TRBV6-3, were excluded. TCR beta chain V- and J-gene trimming was linked, in a later analysis, to a missense variant in DCLRE1C.

Vbeta (60) and Jbeta (13) primers were used in the PCR. Profiled with immunoSEQ multiplex PCR; TCRdb holds only in-frame clones, not every one. The top ten hold under 5% of the sample, which has 180,000 or so clones, around 80% seen once. This CDR3 has 15 residues. V dropped 7 bases and J dropped 5; count of bases not matched to a gene: 8. The germline gives CDR1 SGHRS, CDR2 YFSETQ. Each donor was healthy, and each was a bone marrow donor. About this clone itself: What it recognizes is unknown.

The clonotype was recovered from a woman between 45 and 65 years old in good health and CMV-seropositive. The rearrangement uses TRBV5-1 and TRBJ2-1; TRBD1 matches 11 bases. The sequenced material came from PBMCs. Written as DNA, the CDR3 is TGCGCCAGCTCCTCCGGGACAGGGGGAAACAATGAGCAGTTCTTC. Translating gives CASSSGTGGNNEQFF.